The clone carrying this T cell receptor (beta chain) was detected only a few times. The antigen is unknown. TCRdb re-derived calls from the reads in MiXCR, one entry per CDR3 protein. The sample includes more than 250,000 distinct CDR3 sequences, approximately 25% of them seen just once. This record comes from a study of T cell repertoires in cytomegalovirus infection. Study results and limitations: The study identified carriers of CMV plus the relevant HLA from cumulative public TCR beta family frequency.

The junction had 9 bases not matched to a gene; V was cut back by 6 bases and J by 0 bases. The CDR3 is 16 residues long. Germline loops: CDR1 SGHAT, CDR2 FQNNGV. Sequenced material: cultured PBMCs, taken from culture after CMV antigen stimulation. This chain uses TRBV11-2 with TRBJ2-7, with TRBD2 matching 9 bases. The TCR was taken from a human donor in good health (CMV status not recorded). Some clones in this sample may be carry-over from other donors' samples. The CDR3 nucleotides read TGTGCCAGCAGTTTTTCCCTAGCGGGGAACTCCTACGAGCAGTACGTC. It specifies CASSFSLAGNSYEQYV.